This section outlines one T cell receptor beta chain sequence together with its context. Sequencing used immunoSEQ multiplex PCR; TCRdb keeps in-frame clones, though not all of them. This sample has under 350,000 clones, with around four fifths found just once. V was clipped by 2 bases and J by 7 bases; unmatched bases: 13. CDR1 and CDR2 from the germline V gene are GTSNPN and SVGIG (reference sequence). The CDR3 totals 16 residues. The data originate from a study of blood T cell repertoires in COVID-19. Sequencing input: peripheral blood. The genes are TRBV30 and TRBJ1-4; 7 positions agree with TRBD1. The TCR was taken from a woman aged 45-59 years who had recovered from COVID-19. The CDR3 protein is CAWSNPRQGGSEKLFF. Written as DNA, the CDR3 is TGTGCCTGGAGTAACCCTCGGCAGGGGGGAAGTGAAAAACTGTTTTTT.